The clone carrying this T cell receptor beta chain has only a few counts. Its antigen is not identified. Time point described: persistent/refractory GD, antithyroid drugs over 5 years with positive TRAb. Isolated PBMC RNA provided the starting material for the TCR library. This entry comes from a study of regulatory T cells in long-lasting Graves disease. Notes on the study in general: Blood alone, not thyroid tissue, was studied. Possibly, accuracy suffered from the small sample size.

The germline CDR1 and CDR2 sequences are SQVTM and ANQGSEA. V was trimmed by 3 bases and J by 6 bases, leaving 12 bases between them. CDR3 length: 13 amino acids. Building the TCR beta libraries relied on iRepertoire HTBI primers, and CDR3 regions underwent Arm-PCR. Each CDR3 protein gets one entry after TCRdb re-called the multiplex PCR reads with MiXCR. This table holds over 450,000 distinct CDR3 sequences, approximately 21% found once. The chain couples TRBV29-1 to TRBJ1-5; the D gene is possibly TRBD1 (5 bases). The material sequenced was peripheral blood mononuclear cells (PBMCs), taken when the disease was refractory, from a patient treated with antithyroid drugs. The origin of this receptor is a female donor with Graves disease. The CDR3 is CSVDGGLGQPQHF. The CDR3 coding sequence is TGCAGCGTTGACGGGGGGTTGGGTCAGCCCCAGCATTTT.